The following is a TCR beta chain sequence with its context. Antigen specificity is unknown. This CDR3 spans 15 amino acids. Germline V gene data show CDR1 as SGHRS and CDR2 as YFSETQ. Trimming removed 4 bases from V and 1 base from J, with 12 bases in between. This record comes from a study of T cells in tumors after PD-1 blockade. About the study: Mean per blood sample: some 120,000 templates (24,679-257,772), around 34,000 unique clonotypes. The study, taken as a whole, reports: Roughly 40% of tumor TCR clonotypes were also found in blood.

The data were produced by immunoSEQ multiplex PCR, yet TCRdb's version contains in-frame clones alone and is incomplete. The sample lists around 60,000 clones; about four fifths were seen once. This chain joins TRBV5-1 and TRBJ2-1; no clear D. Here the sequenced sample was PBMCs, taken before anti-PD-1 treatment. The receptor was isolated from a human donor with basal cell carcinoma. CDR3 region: CASSPRTGSYNEQFF. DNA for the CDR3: TGCGCCAGCAGCCCCCGTACCGGATCCTACAATGAGCAGTTCTTC.